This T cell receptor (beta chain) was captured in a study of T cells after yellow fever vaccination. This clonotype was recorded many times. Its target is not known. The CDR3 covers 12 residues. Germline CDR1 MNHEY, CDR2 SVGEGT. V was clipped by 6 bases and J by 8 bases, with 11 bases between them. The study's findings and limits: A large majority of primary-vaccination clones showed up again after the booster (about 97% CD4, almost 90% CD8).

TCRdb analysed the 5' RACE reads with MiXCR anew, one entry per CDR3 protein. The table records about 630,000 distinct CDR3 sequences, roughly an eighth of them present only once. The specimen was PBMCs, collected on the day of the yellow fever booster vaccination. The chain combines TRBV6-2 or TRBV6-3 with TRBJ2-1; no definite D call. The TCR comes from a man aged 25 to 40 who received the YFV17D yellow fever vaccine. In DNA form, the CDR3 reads TGTGCCAGCAGCCTGAACACCCATGAGCAGTTCTTC. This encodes CASSLNTHEQFF.